This T cell receptor beta chain was found in a study of shared clonotypes between healthy human individuals. Here immunoSEQ multiplex PCR was the method, and the copy in TCRdb shows in-frame clones only, minus some. Of about 1.5 million clones in the sample, roughly 98% were seen once. The ends lost 7 bases at V and 1 base at J; junction bases unmatched: 9. Germline lookup yields CDR1 SQVTM and CDR2 ANQGSEA. The CDR3 has 14 residues. CD4+ cells were split into CD45RA+ naive and CD45RA-negative memory subsets. The TCR originated in a man aged 25 to 40 in good health. This chain joins TRBV29-1 and TRBJ1-2; 7 bases line up with TRBD1. The sequenced sample consisted of naive CD4+ T cells sorted from blood. The subset was: CD45RA+ positively selected. CDR3 sequence reads: CSAGGGWGNYGYTF. CDR3 nucleotides: TGCAGCGCCGGAGGGGGCTGGGGTAACTATGGCTACACCTTC.